This is a list of T cell receptor beta chains from one sample in a study of T-cell memory formation after mild COVID-19. TCRdb recomputed calls from the 5' RACE reads with MiXCR, one row per CDR3 protein. The table records 200,000 to 250,000 distinct CDR3 sequences, about 17% of them present only once. The sequenced material came from PBMCs or a T cell subset sorted from them (not recorded which). The receptors here all came from a man between 18 and 29 years old who had mild COVID-19 (a few samples of this study predate the infection). Cell type and time point are not known. CDR3s include the opening cysteine and the closing phenylalanine or tryptophan. The D gene is left open where the match is weak. Size tells how often a clone was seen (once, few, many) or the class of an expanded clone, and some rows leave it out.

TRBJ2-5 | TRBV6-5 | TRBD2 | NA | TGTGCCAGCGCTCGCAGGGTCTCGCCTAGCGGATATACCCCCGGGGAGACCCAGTACTTC | CASARRVSPSGYTPGETQYF
TRBJ2-1 | TRBV29-1 | TRBD2 | few | TGCAGCGTGTCGGGACTAGCGGGAGTAGAGCAGTTCTTC | CSVSGLAGVEQFF
TRBJ2-7 | TRBV20-1 | TRBD1 | NA | TGCAGTGCCCCCCCGGGACAGGGTCGGGAGCAGTACTTC | CSAPPGQGREQYF
TRBJ1-1 | TRBV5-4 | TRBD1 | many | TGTGCCACCGTGGACAGGGGGACCTCCCACACTGAAGCTTTCTTT | CATVDRGTSHTEAFF
TRBJ2-3 | TRBV18 | NA | NA | TGTGCCAGCTCACCATCGGCAGGGTTCGTAAATACGCAGTATTTT | CASSPSAGFVNTQYF
TRBJ2-5 | TRBV6-2/TRBV6-3 | TRBD1 | NA | TGTGCCAGCAGTTACGGGGACAGGGGAGTTGGAGAGACCCAGTACTTC | CASSYGDRGVGETQYF
TRBJ1-1 | TRBV21-1 | NA | NA | TGTGCCAGCAGCAAAGTTCGTTGTTGGGGAAGCACTGAAGCTTTCTTT | CASSKVRCWGSTEAFF
TRBJ2-3 | TRBV5-1 | NA | many | TGCGCCAGCAGCTTCACCGGGACTAGCACAGATACGCAGTATTTT | CASSFTGTSTDTQYF
TRBJ1-5 | TRBV2 | NA | few | TGTGCCAGCAGTGAGAGGGCTGAAGATCAGCCCCAGCATTTT | CASSERAEDQPQHF
TRBJ1-1 | TRBV7-2 | NA | few | TGTGCCAGCAGCTTCCAGGGGACCTGGAACACTGAAGCTTTCTTT | CASSFQGTWNTEAFF
TRBJ2-7 | TRBV29-1 | NA | NA | TGCAGCGGAGGGGAAGCGGCCTACGAGCAGTACTTC | CSGGEAAYEQYF
TRBJ1-2 | TRBV15 | NA | NA | TGTGCCACCAGCAGAGATGCAAACAGGGCAGGCTACACCTTC | CATSRDANRAGYTF
TRBJ2-6 | TRBV20-1 | NA | few | TGCAGTGCTAGAGCACCTGGGGCCAACGTCCTGACTTTC | CSARAPGANVLTF
TRBJ2-2 | TRBV5-1 | NA | few | TGCGCCAGCAGCCTGCGGGGTTACACCGGGGAGCTGTTTTTT | CASSLRGYTGELFF
TRBJ1-5 | TRBV20-1 | NA | NA | TGCTCTGTGGGGAAGGCGGTGACTGGGCAGCCCCAGCATTTT | CSVGKAVTGQPQHF
TRBJ2-7 | TRBV15 | NA | few | TGTGCCACCAGCAGAGAACTACGCGAGCAGTACTTC | CATSRELREQYF
TRBJ2-3 | TRBV23-1 | NA | many | TGCGCCGGACGTCCAGGGGCGTTTGCAGATACGCAGTATTTT | CAGRPGAFADTQYF
TRBJ2-5 | TRBV20-1 | TRBD2 | NA | TGCAGTGCACCGAAAGCGGGGGGGCCTTGGGAGACCCAGTACTTC | CSAPKAGGPWETQYF
TRBJ1-6 | TRBV12-3/TRBV12-4 | TRBD1 | few | TGTGCCAGCAGACTTGACAGGGGGCCCTCACCCCTCCACTTT | CASRLDRGPSPLHF
TRBJ2-1 | TRBV11-2 | NA | NA | TGTGCCAGCAGTTCTTTAAGGGGGACTAATGAGCAGTTCTTC | CASSSLRGTNEQFF
TRBJ1-1 | TRBV27 | NA | NA | TGTGCCAGCCGGCTCAGGAGTAACACTGAAGCTTTCTTT | CASRLRSNTEAFF
TRBJ2-7 | TRBV18 | TRBD1 | NA | TGTGCCAGCTCACCGGGACAGGGGGACGTGCACGAGCAGTACTTC | CASSPGQGDVHEQYF
TRBJ2-2 | TRBV20-1 | NA | NA | TGCAGTGCAACCCCTAGTACCGGGGAGCTGTTTTTT | CSATPSTGELFF
TRBJ2-1 | TRBV20-1 | NA | few | TGCAGTGCTAGAACCTACCCTGAGCAGTTCTTC | CSARTYPEQFF
TRBJ2-2 | TRBV7-8 | NA | few | TGTGCCAGCAGCTTAGCAGCCGCGGGACCGACTCCCGGGGAGCTGTTTTTT | CASSLAAAGPTPGELFF
TRBJ2-4 | TRBV5-1 | NA | NA | TGCGCCAGCAGCGACCTTCAGGGGGGCAGAAACATTCAGTACTTC | CASSDLQGGRNIQYF
TRBJ1-5 | TRBV12-3/TRBV12-4 | NA | few | TGTGCCAGCAGCGGTAGGGGGAGGGATCAGCCCCAGCATTTT | CASSGRGRDQPQHF
TRBJ1-1 | TRBV29-1 | TRBD1 | few | TGCAGCGTTGAATCAGGGGGCACTGAAGCTTTCTTT | CSVESGGTEAFF
TRBJ1-1 | TRBV7-9 | NA | many | TGTGCCAGCAGCTTAAGGAGGAGTGGGGCAGCTAACACTGAAGCTTTCTTT | CASSLRRSGAANTEAFF
TRBJ2-3 | TRBV7-2 | NA | NA | TGTGCCAGCAGCTTTGCGGGCAAAGATACGCAGTATTTT | CASSFAGKDTQYF
TRBJ2-2 | TRBV3-1 | TRBD2 | NA | TGTGCCAGCAGCCCGGGAGGAGGCGGGGAGCTGTTTTTT | CASSPGGGGELFF
TRBJ2-5 | TRBV30 | NA | once | TGTGCCTGGAGTTTCGGTGGTGAGACCCAGTACTTC | CAWSFGGETQYF
TRBJ2-3 | TRBV9 | NA | NA | TGTGCCAGCAGCGTAGTCGGGGGCTGGGATACGCAGTATTTT | CASSVVGGWDTQYF
TRBJ1-5 | TRBV10-3 | NA | few | TGTGCCATCAGTCCCGACAGTAGCAATCAGCCCCAGCATTTT | CAISPDSSNQPQHF
TRBJ2-3 | TRBV24-1 | NA | NA | TGTGCCACCAGTGATCCCCGACTCGGATCCACAGATACGCAGTATTTT | CATSDPRLGSTDTQYF
TRBJ2-2 | TRBV24-1 | TRBD1 | few | TGTGCCACTACGGGACAGGGGGCATTTAACACCGGGGAGCTGTTTTTT | CATTGQGAFNTGELFF
TRBJ2-3 | TRBV7-9 | NA | many | TGTGCCAGCAGCTTAGGCCTTGGGACAGATACGCAGTATTTT | CASSLGLGTDTQYF
TRBJ2-1 | TRBV29-1 | NA | few | TGCAGCGTTGAAGGGGGCGACAGTGAGCAGTTCTTC | CSVEGGDSEQFF
TRBJ1-1 | TRBV12-3/TRBV12-4 | NA | NA | TGTGCCAGCAGTGTCATGAACACTGAAGCTTTCTTT | CASSVMNTEAFF
TRBJ1-3 | TRBV5-1 | NA | few | TGCGCCAGCAGCTTGACCTTGGGCAGCTCTGGAAACACCATATATTTT | CASSLTLGSSGNTIYF
TRBJ1-5 | TRBV7-2 | NA | few | TGTGCCAGCAGCTTTCGGGGCGGCAATCAGCCCCAGCATTTT | CASSFRGGNQPQHF
TRBJ2-3 | TRBV6-1 | NA | many | TGTGCCAGCAGTGGCTCCACAGATACGCAGTATTTT | CASSGSTDTQYF
TRBJ1-4 | TRBV25-1 | NA | NA | TGTGCCAGCAGTGAATCACGTGACTGGGCGAATGAAAAACTGTTTTTT | CASSESRDWANEKLFF
TRBJ2-2 | TRBV6-5 | NA | NA | TGTGCCAGCATATCCCACTCAACCGGGGAGCTGTTTTTT | CASISHSTGELFF
TRBJ1-1 | TRBV11-1 | TRBD1 | NA | TGTGCCAGCAGCTTCACAGGGGGAGTCGGAACTTTCTTT | CASSFTGGVGTFF
TRBJ1-2 | TRBV29-1 | NA | few | TGCAGCGTTGGGCCACGGGGAAACATCTATGGCTACACCTTC | CSVGPRGNIYGYTF
TRBJ1-2 | TRBV4-1 | TRBD1 | NA | TGCGCCAGCAGCGTCCGGGACAGGGTTCGATATGGCTACACCTTC | CASSVRDRVRYGYTF
TRBJ2-1 | TRBV5-1 | TRBD2 | NA | TGCGCCAGCAGCACCGGGACTAGCGGGGGTTTATACAATGAGCAGTTCTTC | CASSTGTSGGLYNEQFF
TRBJ2-2 | TRBV19 | TRBD1 | NA | TGTGCCATCCAGGACAGGGGCGACACCGGGGAGCTGTTTTTT | CAIQDRGDTGELFF
TRBJ2-3 | TRBV5-1 | TRBD2 | few | TGCGCCAGCAGCCGCAGGATAGCGGGGGATACGCAGTATTTT | CASSRRIAGDTQYF
TRBJ1-1 | TRBV7-2 | NA | few | TGTGCCAGCAGCTCGAGCCGGGGAATGAACACTGAAGCTTTCTTT | CASSSSRGMNTEAFF
TRBJ1-2 | TRBV9 | TRBD1 | NA | TGTGCCAGCAGCGGTACAGGGGGCCTCTATGGCTACACCTTC | CASSGTGGLYGYTF
TRBJ2-3 | TRBV14 | TRBD2 | few | TGTGCCAGCAGTCTTAGCGGGGGGATTGGTACGCAGTATTTT | CASSLSGGIGTQYF